Listed below are T cell receptor beta chains from one sample, sequenced in a study of shared clonotypes between healthy human individuals. Using immunoSEQ multiplex PCR, the repertoire was profiled, and TCRdb retains in-frame clones only, with some absent. There are roughly 2.5 million clones in the sample; roughly nine tenths occur only once, and around 0.14% lies in the top ten. Sample: naive CD4+ T cells sorted from blood. Source of these receptors: a young man in good health. Each CDR3 is given with its conserved first and last residue. The D gene is left open where the match is weak. Expanded clones get a size class; other rows say once, few or many, or leave the size out.

J gene: TRBJ1-2; clone size: .; V gene: TRBV11-2; D gene: TRBD1; CDR3 protein: CASSLDRVQLYTF; CDR3 DNA: TGTGCCAGCAGCCTGGACAGGGTCCAACTCTACACCTTC
J gene: TRBJ1-2; clone size: .; V gene: TRBV6-1; D gene: .; CDR3 protein: CASSDEPHYGYTF; CDR3 DNA: TGTGCCAGCAGTGATGAACCTCACTATGGCTACACCTTC
J gene: TRBJ1-2; clone size: once; V gene: TRBV5-8; D gene: .; CDR3 protein: CASSIQPGGRDYGYTF; CDR3 DNA: TGTGCCAGCAGCATACAGCCGGGGGGGCGGGACTATGGCTACACCTTC
J gene: TRBJ1-2; clone size: few; V gene: TRBV7-9; D gene: .; CDR3 protein: CASSLSEGDLYGYTF; CDR3 DNA: TGTGCCAGCAGCTTAAGTGAGGGGGACCTCTATGGCTACACCTTC
J gene: TRBJ2-7; clone size: .; V gene: TRBV7-8; D gene: .; CDR3 protein: CASSLTGNYEQYF; CDR3 DNA: TGTGCCAGCAGCTTAACGGGGAACTACGAGCAGTACTTC
J gene: TRBJ1-1; clone size: .; V gene: TRBV10-3; D gene: TRBD1; CDR3 protein: CAIRGTGPEAFF; CDR3 DNA: TGTGCCATCAGAGGGACAGGTCCTGAAGCTTTCTTT
J gene: TRBJ1-3; clone size: .; V gene: TRBV18; D gene: TRBD1; CDR3 protein: CASSPGQGLSGNTIYF; CDR3 DNA: TGTGCCAGCTCACCGGGACAGGGCCTCTCTGGAAACACCATATATTTT
J gene: TRBJ1-2; clone size: .; V gene: TRBV27; D gene: .; CDR3 protein: CASREWGGENYGYTF; CDR3 DNA: TGTGCCAGCAGAGAATGGGGGGGGGAGAACTATGGCTACACCTTC
J gene: TRBJ1-1; clone size: .; V gene: TRBV5-1; D gene: .; CDR3 protein: CASSLADNTEAFF; CDR3 DNA: TGCGCCAGCAGCTTGGCCGACAACACTGAAGCTTTCTTT
J gene: TRBJ2-5; clone size: .; V gene: TRBV18; D gene: .; CDR3 protein: CASSPQGTAQYF; CDR3 DNA: TGTGCCAGCTCACCACAGGGAACGGCCCAGTACTTC
J gene: TRBJ2-5; clone size: .; V gene: TRBV7-2; D gene: TRBD2; CDR3 protein: CASRLGLAGETQYF; CDR3 DNA: TGTGCCAGCAGATTAGGACTAGCGGGAGAGACCCAGTACTTC
J gene: TRBJ1-2; clone size: .; V gene: TRBV7-2; D gene: .; CDR3 protein: CASSLVGRTYGYTF; CDR3 DNA: TGTGCCAGCAGCTTAGTGGGGCGGACCTATGGCTACACCTTC
J gene: TRBJ2-1; clone size: .; V gene: TRBV6-1; D gene: .; CDR3 protein: CASSEQGYNEQFF; CDR3 DNA: TGTGCCAGCAGTGAGCAGGGGTACAATGAGCAGTTCTTC
J gene: TRBJ2-1; clone size: .; V gene: TRBV10-3; D gene: TRBD2; CDR3 protein: CAISGASGSFLGSYNEQFF; CDR3 DNA: TGTGCCATCAGTGGGGCTAGCGGGAGCTTCTTGGGCTCCTACAATGAGCAGTTCTTC
J gene: TRBJ2-3; clone size: .; V gene: TRBV5-1; D gene: .; CDR3 protein: CASSLALPMDTQYF; CDR3 DNA: TGCGCCAGCAGCTTGGCCCTGCCGATGGATACGCAGTATTTT
J gene: TRBJ1-2; clone size: .; V gene: TRBV30; D gene: TRBD1; CDR3 protein: CAWGQGAGGYTF; CDR3 DNA: TGTGCCTGGGGACAGGGGGCAGGTGGCTACACCTTC
J gene: TRBJ2-7; clone size: .; V gene: TRBV7-2; D gene: .; CDR3 protein: CASSLGSYEQYF; CDR3 DNA: TGTGCCAGCAGCTTAGGCTCCTACGAGCAGTACTTC
J gene: TRBJ2-7; clone size: few; V gene: TRBV18; D gene: .; CDR3 protein: CASSPRGRGDEQYF; CDR3 DNA: TGTGCCAGCTCACCACGAGGTAGGGGTGACGAGCAGTACTTC
J gene: TRBJ2-1; clone size: .; V gene: TRBV11-1; D gene: .; CDR3 protein: CASFGGRPNEQFF; CDR3 DNA: TGTGCCAGCTTTGGGGGCAGGCCCAATGAGCAGTTCTTC
J gene: TRBJ1-5; clone size: .; V gene: TRBV21-1; D gene: .; CDR3 protein: CASSKRKDRGNQPQHF; CDR3 DNA: TGTGCCAGCAGCAAGCGTAAGGACAGGGGGAATCAGCCCCAGCATTTT
J gene: TRBJ1-1; clone size: few; V gene: TRBV10-3; D gene: .; CDR3 protein: CAISGIGSREAFF; CDR3 DNA: TGTGCCATCAGTGGGATTGGGTCAAGAGAAGCTTTCTTT